This TCR beta chain was observed in a study of T cell responses to AZD1222 COVID-19 vaccine. Profiling relied on immunoSEQ multiplex PCR, and the TCRdb table lists in-frame clones only, not all of them. The sample lists some 62,000 clones; roughly three quarters were seen once. The germline gives CDR1 MNHEY, CDR2 SVGEGT. The CDR3 sequence is 16 residues long. The V segment lost 0 bases and the J segment 4 bases; nucleotides outside the gene matches: 9. The sequence was collected from an adult in good health. The chain couples TRBV6-2 or TRBV6-3 to TRBJ2-7; 7 bases match TRBD2. Sequenced here: peripheral blood, sampled on day 0 of AZD1222 vaccination. The CDR3 DNA reads TGTGCCAGCAGTTACTCGAGCGGGCGGGAGCCATACGAGCAGTACTTC. Its translation: CASSYSSGREPYEQYF.